The entry below gives a single TCR beta chain sequence along with its context. Its antigen is currently unknown. The data derive from a study of T-cell memory formation after mild COVID-19. General study findings and limits: There were some responding clones in pre-infection memory, which suggested that cross-reactive memory had joined. Nothing showed for sure that second-wave clones peaking on day 37 were SARS-CoV-2 specific.

Each CDR3 protein is one row after TCRdb ran MiXCR on the 5' RACE reads. Of about 290,000 distinct CDR3 sequences listed, more than 15% are singletons. Trimming cost V 0 bases and J 5 bases, with 11 bases left between them. Looked up from germline, CDR1 is SGHRS and CDR2 is YFSETQ. This CDR3 contains 14 residues. The TCR comes from a young man who had mild COVID-19 (a few samples of this study predate the infection). Cell type and time point are not known. The sample consisted of PBMCs or a T cell subset sorted from them (not recorded which). The chain employs TRBV5-1 and TRBJ2-5; a possible D gene is TRBD1 (6 bases). The CDR3 spells CASSLVGHGETQYF. In DNA, the CDR3 is TGCGCCAGCAGCTTGGTGGGACATGGCGAGACCCAGTACTTC. The variable domain in full, completed from reference TRBV5-1 and TRBJ2-5, reads KAGVTQTPRYLIKTRGQQVTLSCSPISGHRSVSWYQQTPGQGLQFLFEYFSETQRNKGNFPGRFSGRQFSNSRSEMNVSTLELGDSALYLCASSLVGHGETQYFGPGTRLLVL.